These 22 T cell receptor beta chains share one sample of origin, sequenced in a study of cytomegalovirus exposure and HLA in healthy donors. The primer mix had 60 Vbeta and 13 Jbeta primers. Repertoires were generated with immunoSEQ multiplex PCR, while TCRdb's copy carries only in-frame clones and drops some. The sample yields approximately 210,000 clones, about three quarters seen once. The specimen sequenced was PBMCs. The receptors originated from a woman aged 25 to 39 in good health and CMV-seropositive.

This clone occurred once. The CDR3 sequence: CASSLYWRDRGDNQPQHF. In DNA form, the CDR3 reads TGTGCCAGCAGCTTGTATTGGAGGGACAGGGGGGACAATCAGCCCCAGCATTTT. J is TRBJ1-5 and V is TRBV5-6, with 11 bases fitting TRBD1. Germline CDR1 is SGHDT and CDR2 is YYEEEE. J gave up 3 bases and V 1 base, and 9 bases lay outside the gene matches. The CDR3 length is 18 residues.

The V call is TRBV7-2, the J call TRBJ2-2, with 11 bases aligning to TRBD2. Germline lookup yields CDR1 SGHTA and CDR2 FQGNSA. The CDR3 loop spans 18 amino acids. Trimming cost V 5 bases and J 0 bases; bases outside gene matches: 8. As DNA, the CDR3 is TGTGCCAGCAGCCGCGGGTTAGCGGGGGGGGCGAACACCGGGGAGCTGTTTTTT. Translated: CASSRGLAGGANTGELFF.

The chain links TRBV19 to TRBJ2-1; possible D gene TRBD2, 6 bases. This CDR3 is built from 17 residues. With 5 bases removed from V and 5 bases from J, the gap between germline ends came to 22 bases. Germline CDR1 and CDR2: LNHDA and SQIVND (reference sequence). The CDR3 loop reads CASSPLGVGPGDNEQFF. The CDR3 coding sequence is TGTGCCAGTAGTCCCCTGGGTGTAGGCCCGGGGGACAATGAGCAGTTCTTC.

This chain's CDR3 is CASSPPAGGLGYGYTF. The CDR3 DNA reads as TGTGCCAGCTCACCACCGGCAGGGGGACTGGGGTATGGCTACACCTTC. The chain is built from TRBV18 and TRBJ1-2, with TRBD1 identical over 7 bases. With V trimmed by 0 bases and J by 5 bases, 9 bases remained unmatched. This CDR3 comprises 16 residues. CDR1 is KGHSH and CDR2 is LQKENI in the germline V gene.

The chain combines TRBV28 with TRBJ1-6, with 10 bases identical to TRBD1. There are 15 residues in the CDR3. Trimming took 5 bases from V and 7 from J; bases not matched to a gene: 5. In germline, CDR1 is MDHEN, CDR2 SYDVKM. The chain's CDR3 is CASSRTGGRNSPLHF. The DNA of the CDR3 is TGTGCCAGCAGTCGGACAGGGGGTCGGAATTCACCCCTCCACTTT.

This clone was observed a single time. The chain links TRBV29-1 to TRBJ1-2; TRBD1 aligns across 10 bases. After removal of 4 bases from V and 8 bases from J, the junction contained 4 bases not matched to a gene. The CDR3 totals 12 residues. CDR1 is SQVTM and CDR2 is ANQGSEA in the germline V gene. The CDR3: CSVGGTGEGYTF. The CDR3 region has the DNA TGCAGCGTTGGGGGGACAGGGGAAGGCTACACCTTC.

The chain couples TRBV5-1 to TRBJ1-1; D is ambiguous. The CDR3 covers 14 residues. V gave up 4 bases and J gave up 4 bases, with 14 bases separating them. Germline values: CDR1 SGHRS, CDR2 YFSETQ. This CDR3 reads CASSLDPRGTEAFF. The DNA for the CDR3 is TGCGCCAGCAGCCTCGACCCGCGGGGCACTGAAGCTTTCTTT.

This clone occurred a few times. The chain carries TRBV7-2 and TRBJ1-6, with D unclear. The CDR3 is 17 amino acids. The germline V and J ends were trimmed by 2 bases and 0 bases, with 11 bases remaining between them. From germline, CDR1 is SGHTA and CDR2 FQGNSA. CDR3 loop: CASSLKGASSYNSPLHF. The DNA of the CDR3 is TGTGCCAGCAGCTTAAAAGGAGCGAGCTCCTATAATTCACCCCTCCACTTT.

This sequence joins TRBV19 and TRBJ2-1; D may be TRBD2 (5 bases). V was trimmed by 4 bases and J by 14 bases, leaving 21 bases between them. CDR1 and CDR2 (germline): LNHDA, SQIVND (reference sequence). There are 14 residues in the CDR3. The CDR3 nucleotides read TGTGCCAGTAGTACACCCAGCTCGAGAAGGGAGAAGTTCTTC. The encoded protein is CASSTPSSRREKFF.

V gene TRBV19 combines with J gene TRBJ1-2; 11 bases are shared with TRBD1. Looked up from germline, CDR1 is LNHDA and CDR2 is SQIVND (reference sequence). Unmatched junction bases numbered 6, after V lost 4 bases and J lost 8 bases. CDR3 length: 14 amino acids. CDR3 DNA: TGTGCCAGTAGTACGGACAGGGGGCGCGGGGGCTACACCTTC. Translated, it gives CASSTDRGRGGYTF. The whole variable domain, filled in from reference TRBV19 and TRBJ1-2, reads DGGITQSPKYLFRKEGQNVTLSCEQNLNHDAMYWYRQDPGQGLRLIYYSQIVNDFQKGDIAEGYSVSREKKESFPLTVTSAQKNPTAFYLCASSTDRGRGGYTFGSGTRLTVV.

This chain uses TRBV10-3 with TRBJ2-7; TRBD2 matches at 8 bases. CDR1 is ENHRY, CDR2 SYGVKD, per germline. The V segment lost 9 bases and the J segment 7 bases; nucleotides outside the gene matches: 11. The CDR3 is 13 residues long. The CDR3 nucleotides read TGTGCCATTTCCCCAGCGGGAGCGATTGAGCAGTACTTC. Translated, it gives CAISPAGAIEQYF.

V and J are TRBV7-2 and TRBJ1-5; D possibly corresponds to TRBD1 (5 bases). Germline V gene sequence: CDR1 SGHTA, CDR2 FQGNSA. The V end was cut by 1 base, the J end by 1 base, with 20 bases between. The CDR3 contains 19 residues. The CDR3, as DNA: TGTGCCAGCAGCTTAGACGGTTTGGGGTCGCGGGGGAGCAATCAGCCCCAGCATTTT. This encodes CASSLDGLGSRGSNQPQHF.

The chain links TRBV7-9 to TRBJ2-7; D could derive from TRBD1 or TRBD2 (6 bases each). Looked up from germline, CDR1 is SEHNR and CDR2 is FQNEAQ (reference sequence). CDR3 length equals 15 residues. V lost 5 bases and J 5 bases, leaving 19 bases between the germline ends. CDR3 sequence reads: CASSLGGPQVDEQYF. In nucleotides, the CDR3 is TGTGCCAGCAGCCTAGGGGGGCCTCAGGTCGACGAGCAGTACTTC.

CDR3 sequence (DNA): TGTGCCAGCACGGGGACATTAAATTCACCCCTCCACTTT. The encoded protein is CASTGTLNSPLHF. The chain employs TRBV6-5 and TRBJ1-6, with a possible D match to TRBD1 (6 bases). CDR3 size: 13 residues. V shed 7 bases and J shed 7 bases, with 11 bases lying between them. Germline assignment: CDR1 MNHEY and CDR2 SVGAGI.

V usage is TRBV28 and J usage is TRBJ1-5, with TRBD1 identical over 7 bases. The CDR3 spans 15 residues. Germline values: CDR1 MDHEN, CDR2 SYDVKM. The junction had 4 bases not matched to a gene; V was cut back by 3 bases and J by 2 bases. The CDR3 DNA reads TGTGCCAGCAGTTTGGGGACAGTAGGCAATCAGCCCCAGCATTTT. Protein product: CASSLGTVGNQPQHF.

This chain connects TRBV5-5 to TRBJ2-2; 8 nucleotides align to TRBD1. V shed 4 bases, J shed 6 bases, and the junction held 5 bases outside the gene matches. The CDR3 sequence is 14 residues long. Per the germline V gene, CDR1 is SGHKS and CDR2 is YYEKEE (reference sequence). CDR3 protein: CASSPDREAGELFF. The CDR3 DNA sequence: TGTGCCAGCAGCCCGGACAGGGAGGCCGGGGAGCTGTTTTTT.

This rearrangement joins TRBV18 to TRBJ2-1, with 8 bases fitting TRBD2. V dropped 6 bases and J dropped 7; count of bases not matched to a gene: 11. This CDR3 is 15 amino acids long. Germline-derived CDR1 and CDR2 are KGHSH and LQKENI. CDR3 loop: CASSPAGGGSNEQFF. Written as DNA, the CDR3 is TGTGCCAGCTCCCCGGCGGGGGGCGGATCAAATGAGCAGTTCTTC.

The genes are TRBV28 and TRBJ2-1; 7 bases are a match to TRBD2. The length of the CDR3 is 15 residues. The V gene's germline CDR1 is MDHEN and CDR2 SYDVKM. Germline trimming cut 7 bases from V and 8 bases from J; bases unmatched to any gene: 14. As DNA, the CDR3 is TGTGCCAGCATCTCCCCGGGCGGGAGTCGTTATGAGCAGTTCTTC. This encodes CASISPGGSRYEQFF. Drawing the rest from reference TRBV28 and TRBJ2-1, the complete variable domain is DVKVTQSSRYLVKRTGEKVFLECVQDMDHENMFWYRQDPGLGLRLIYFSYDVKMKEKGDIPEGYSVSREKKERFSLILESASTNQTSMYLCASISPGGSRYEQFFGPGTRLTVL.

The table lists this clone with a few counts. The rearrangement links TRBV19 to TRBJ1-2; 8 nucleotides agree with TRBD1. The J segment lost 4 bases and the V segment lost 3 bases, leaving 13 bases of the junction unmatched. Germline V gene sequence: CDR1 LNHDA, CDR2 SQIVND (reference sequence). The CDR3 covers 17 residues. This CDR3 reads CASSIRTAGGRSYGYTF. In nucleotides, the CDR3 is TGTGCCAGTAGTATCCGAACGGCAGGGGGCCGTAGCTATGGCTACACCTTC. The full variable domain, with the rest looked up from reference TRBV19 and TRBJ1-2, is DGGITQSPKYLFRKEGQNVTLSCEQNLNHDAMYWYRQDPGQGLRLIYYSQIVNDFQKGDIAEGYSVSREKKESFPLTVTSAQKNPTAFYLCASSIRTAGGRSYGYTFGSGTRLTVV.

This clone showed up just once. This chain uses TRBV27 with TRBJ2-5; the D is unclear. The J call is uncertain, as TRBJ2-7 better fits the DNA end. The CDR3 loop spans 14 amino acids. Germline lookup yields CDR1 MNHEY and CDR2 SMNVEV (reference sequence). The CDR3 is CASSLFGRSYEQYF. DNA of the CDR3: TGTGCCAGCAGTTTATTTGGCAGGTCCTACGAGCAGTACTTC.

The chain carries TRBV5-1 and TRBJ1-1, with TRBD1 matching 7 bases. Germline CDR1 reads SGHRS; CDR2 reads YFSETQ. The trim removed 2 bases at V and 13 bases at J, leaving 8 bases unmatched. The CDR3 is 12 residues long. The DNA for the CDR3 is TGCGCCAGCAGCTTCGTCGAGGGGGCGGTTTTCTTT. This translates into CASSFVEGAVFF.

V usage is TRBV7-7 and J usage is TRBJ2-7, with D tentatively TRBD2 (5 bases). The CDR3 totals 14 residues. Germline V CDR1 and CDR2: SSHAT, FNYEAQ (reference sequence). The V end was cut by 5 bases, the J end by 7 bases, with 18 bases between. In nucleotides, the CDR3 is TGTGCCAGCAGCCTAGGACTTCCCCCCGGTGAGCAGTACTTC. Translation: CASSLGLPPGEQYF.